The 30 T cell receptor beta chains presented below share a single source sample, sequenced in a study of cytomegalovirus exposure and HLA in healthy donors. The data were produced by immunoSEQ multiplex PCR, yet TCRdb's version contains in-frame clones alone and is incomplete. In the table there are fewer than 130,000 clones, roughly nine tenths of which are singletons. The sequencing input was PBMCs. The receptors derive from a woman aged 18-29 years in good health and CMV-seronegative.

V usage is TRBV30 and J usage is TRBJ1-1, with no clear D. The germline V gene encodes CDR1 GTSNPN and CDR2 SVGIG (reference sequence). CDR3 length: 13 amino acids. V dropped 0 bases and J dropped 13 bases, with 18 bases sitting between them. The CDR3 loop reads CAWSVAGIISGFF. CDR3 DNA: TGTGCCTGGAGTGTAGCGGGAATTATAAGCGGTTTCTTT. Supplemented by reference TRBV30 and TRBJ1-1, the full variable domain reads SQTIHQWPATLVQPVGSPLSLECTVEGTSNPNLYWYRQAAGRGLQLLFYSVGIGQISSEVPQNLSASRPQDRQFILSSKKLLLSDSGFYLCAWSVAGIISGFFGQGTRLTVV.

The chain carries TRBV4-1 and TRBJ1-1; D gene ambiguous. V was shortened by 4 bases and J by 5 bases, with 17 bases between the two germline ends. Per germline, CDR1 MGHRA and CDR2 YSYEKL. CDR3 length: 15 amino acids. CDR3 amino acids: CASSRAQPSGTEAFF. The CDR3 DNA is TGCGCCAGCAGCCGCGCGCAACCATCGGGGACTGAAGCTTTCTTT.

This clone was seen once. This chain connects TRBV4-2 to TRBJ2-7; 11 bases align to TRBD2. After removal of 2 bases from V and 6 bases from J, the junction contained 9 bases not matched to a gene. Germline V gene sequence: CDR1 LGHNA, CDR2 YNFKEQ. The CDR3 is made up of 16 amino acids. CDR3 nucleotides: TGTGCCAGCAGCCAACATGAACTAGCGGGGGCCAGCGAGCAGTACTTC. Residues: CASSQHELAGASEQYF.

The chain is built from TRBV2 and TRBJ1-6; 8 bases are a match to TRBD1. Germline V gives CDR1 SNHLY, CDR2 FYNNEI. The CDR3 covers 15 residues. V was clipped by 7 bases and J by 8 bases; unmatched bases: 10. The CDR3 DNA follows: TGTGCCAGCAACCCCCGCAGGGGGCTCGATTCACCCCTCCACTTT. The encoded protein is CASNPRRGLDSPLHF. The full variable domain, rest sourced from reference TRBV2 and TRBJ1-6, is EPEVTQTPSHQVTQMGQEVILRCVPISNHLYFYWYRQILGQKVEFLVSFYNNEISEKSEIFDDQFSVERPDGSNFTLKIRSTKLEDSAMYFCASNPRRGLDSPLHFGNGTRLTVT.

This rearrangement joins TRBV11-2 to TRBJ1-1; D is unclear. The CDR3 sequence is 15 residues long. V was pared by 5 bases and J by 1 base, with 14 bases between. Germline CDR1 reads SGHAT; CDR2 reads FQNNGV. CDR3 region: CASSISEQPNTEAFF. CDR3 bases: TGTGCCAGCAGCATCTCGGAACAGCCGAACACTGAAGCTTTCTTT.

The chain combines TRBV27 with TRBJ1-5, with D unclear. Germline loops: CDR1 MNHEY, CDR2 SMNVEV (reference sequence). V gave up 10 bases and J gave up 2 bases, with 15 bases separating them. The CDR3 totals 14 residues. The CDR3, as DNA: TGTGCCACCAAGCCGGGAACGGGCAATCAGCCCCAGCATTTT. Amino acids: CATKPGTGNQPQHF.

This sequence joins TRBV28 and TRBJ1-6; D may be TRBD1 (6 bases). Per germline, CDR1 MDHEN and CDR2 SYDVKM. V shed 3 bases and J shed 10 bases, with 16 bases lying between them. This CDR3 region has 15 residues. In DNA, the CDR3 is TGTGCCAGCAGTTTGCTACCGGGAGGGGGGTCACCCCTCCACTTT. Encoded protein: CASSLLPGGGSPLHF.

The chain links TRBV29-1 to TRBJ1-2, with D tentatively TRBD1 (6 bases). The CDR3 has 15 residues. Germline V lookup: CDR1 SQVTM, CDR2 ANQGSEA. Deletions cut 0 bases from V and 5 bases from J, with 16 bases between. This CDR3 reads CSVEDPRVGTYGYTF. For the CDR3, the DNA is TGCAGCGTTGAAGATCCTCGGGTGGGGACATATGGCTACACCTTC.

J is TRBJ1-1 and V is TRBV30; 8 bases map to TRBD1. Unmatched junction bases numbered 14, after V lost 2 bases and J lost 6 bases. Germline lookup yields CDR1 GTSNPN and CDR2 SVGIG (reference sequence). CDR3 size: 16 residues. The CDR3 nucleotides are TGTGCCTGGAGTCCAGGACAGGGCCGGAATAATCCTGAAGCTTTCTTT. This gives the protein CAWSPGQGRNNPEAFF.

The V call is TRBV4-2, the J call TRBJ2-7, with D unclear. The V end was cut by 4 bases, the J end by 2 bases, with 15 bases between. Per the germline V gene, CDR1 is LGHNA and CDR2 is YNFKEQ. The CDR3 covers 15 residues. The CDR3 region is CASSRSLESPYEQYF. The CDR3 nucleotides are TGTGCCAGCAGCCGCTCATTGGAGTCTCCCTACGAGCAGTACTTC.

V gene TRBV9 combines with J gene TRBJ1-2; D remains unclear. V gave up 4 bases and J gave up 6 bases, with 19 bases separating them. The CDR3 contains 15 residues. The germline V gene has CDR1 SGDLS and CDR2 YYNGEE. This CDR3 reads CASSLVKGLRDGYTF. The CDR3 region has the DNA TGTGCCAGCAGCCTAGTAAAAGGGCTGAGGGATGGCTACACCTTC.

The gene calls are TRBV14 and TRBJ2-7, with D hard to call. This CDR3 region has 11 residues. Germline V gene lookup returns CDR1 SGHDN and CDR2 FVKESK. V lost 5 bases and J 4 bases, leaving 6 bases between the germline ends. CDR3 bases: TGTGCCAGCAGCTCGTATTACGAGCAGTACTTC. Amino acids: CASSSYYEQYF.

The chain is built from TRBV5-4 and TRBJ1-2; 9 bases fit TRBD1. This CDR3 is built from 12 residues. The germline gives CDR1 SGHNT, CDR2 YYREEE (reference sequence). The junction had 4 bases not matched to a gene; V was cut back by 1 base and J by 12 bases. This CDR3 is CASSLMGQGHTF. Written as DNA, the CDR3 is TGTGCCAGCAGCTTGATGGGACAGGGCCACACCTTC.

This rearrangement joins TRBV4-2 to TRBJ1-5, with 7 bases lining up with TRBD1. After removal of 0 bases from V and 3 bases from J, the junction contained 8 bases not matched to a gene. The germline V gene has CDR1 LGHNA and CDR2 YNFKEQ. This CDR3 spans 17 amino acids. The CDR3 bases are TGTGCCAGCAGCCAAGAGGGGGGACAGAAACCCAATCAGCCCCAGCATTTT. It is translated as CASSQEGGQKPNQPQHF.

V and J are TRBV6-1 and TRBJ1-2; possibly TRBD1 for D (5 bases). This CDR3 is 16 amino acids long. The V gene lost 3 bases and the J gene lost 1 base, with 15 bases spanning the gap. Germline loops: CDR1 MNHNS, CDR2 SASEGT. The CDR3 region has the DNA TGTGCCAGCAGTGAGGGGCCACGAATAGTTAACTATGGCTACACCTTC. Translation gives CASSEGPRIVNYGYTF.

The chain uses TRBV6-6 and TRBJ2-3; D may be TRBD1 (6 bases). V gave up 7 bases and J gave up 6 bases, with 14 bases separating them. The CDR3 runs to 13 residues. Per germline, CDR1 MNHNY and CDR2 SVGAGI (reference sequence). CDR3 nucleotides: TGTGCCAGCACCCCTAGACAGGTCGATACGCAGTATTTT. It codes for CASTPRQVDTQYF.

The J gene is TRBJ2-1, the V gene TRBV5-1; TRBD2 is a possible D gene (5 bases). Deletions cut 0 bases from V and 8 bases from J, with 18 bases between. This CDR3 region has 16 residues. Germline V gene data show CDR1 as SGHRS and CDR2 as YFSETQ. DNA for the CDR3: TGCGCCAGCAGCTTGGCCCCAGTTTCGGACTCGGATGAGCAGTTCTTC. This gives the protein CASSLAPVSDSDEQFF.

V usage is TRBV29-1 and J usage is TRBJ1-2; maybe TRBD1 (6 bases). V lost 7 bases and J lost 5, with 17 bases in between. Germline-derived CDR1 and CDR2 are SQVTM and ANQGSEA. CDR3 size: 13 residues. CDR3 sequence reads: CSATKQGGYGYTF. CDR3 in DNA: TGCAGCGCCACCAAACAGGGTGGGTATGGCTACACCTTC.

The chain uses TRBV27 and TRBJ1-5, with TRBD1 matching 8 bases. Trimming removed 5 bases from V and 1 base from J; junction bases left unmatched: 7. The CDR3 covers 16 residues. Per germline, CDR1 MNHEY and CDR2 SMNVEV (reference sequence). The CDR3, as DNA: TGTGCCAGCAGTCCCAACAGGGGGGGAAGCAATCAGCCCCAGCATTTT. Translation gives CASSPNRGGSNQPQHF.

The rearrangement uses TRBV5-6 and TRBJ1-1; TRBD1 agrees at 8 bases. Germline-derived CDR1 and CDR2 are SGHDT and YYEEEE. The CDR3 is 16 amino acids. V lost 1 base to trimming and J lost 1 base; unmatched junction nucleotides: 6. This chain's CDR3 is CASSLLQGAKNTEAFF. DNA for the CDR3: TGTGCCAGCAGCTTGTTGCAGGGGGCGAAGAACACTGAAGCTTTCTTT.

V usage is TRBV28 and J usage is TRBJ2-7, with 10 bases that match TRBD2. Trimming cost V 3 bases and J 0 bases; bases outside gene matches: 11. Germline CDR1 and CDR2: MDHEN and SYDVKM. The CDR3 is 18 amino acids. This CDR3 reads CASSFPHLSGGASYEQYF. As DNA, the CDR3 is TGTGCCAGCAGTTTTCCCCATCTAAGCGGGGGGGCCTCCTACGAGCAGTACTTC.

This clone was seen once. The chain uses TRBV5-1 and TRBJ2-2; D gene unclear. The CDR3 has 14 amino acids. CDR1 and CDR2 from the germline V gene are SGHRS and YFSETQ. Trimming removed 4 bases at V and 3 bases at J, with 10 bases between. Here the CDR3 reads CASSLWADTGELFF. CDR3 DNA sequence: TGCGCCAGCAGCCTATGGGCAGACACCGGGGAGCTGTTTTTT.

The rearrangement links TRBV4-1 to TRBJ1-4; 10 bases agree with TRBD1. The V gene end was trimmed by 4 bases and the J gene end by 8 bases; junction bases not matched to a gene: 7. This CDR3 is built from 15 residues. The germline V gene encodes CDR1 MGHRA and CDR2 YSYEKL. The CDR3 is CASSRTGTGEEKLFF. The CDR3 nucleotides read TGCGCCAGCAGCCGTACCGGGACAGGGGAAGAAAAACTGTTTTTT.

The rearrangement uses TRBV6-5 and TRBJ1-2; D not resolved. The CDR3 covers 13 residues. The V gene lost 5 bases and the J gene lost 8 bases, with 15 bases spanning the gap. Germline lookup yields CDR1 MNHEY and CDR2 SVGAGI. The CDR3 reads CASSPTGGSGYTF. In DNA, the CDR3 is TGTGCCAGCAGTCCGACCGGTGGGAGCGGCTACACCTTC.

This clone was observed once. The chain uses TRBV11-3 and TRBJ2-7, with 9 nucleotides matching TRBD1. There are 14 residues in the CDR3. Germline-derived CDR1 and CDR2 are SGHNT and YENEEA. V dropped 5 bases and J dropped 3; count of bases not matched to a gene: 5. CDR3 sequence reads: CASSRGQGNYEQYF. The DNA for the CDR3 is TGTGCCAGCAGCCGCGGACAGGGGAACTACGAGCAGTACTTC.

The CDR3, as DNA: TGTGCCAGCAGTTTCCGGGACAGGGGGGATACGCAGTATTTT. Amino acids: CASSFRDRGDTQYF. This chain connects TRBV7-3 to TRBJ2-3; TRBD1 agrees at 11 bases. This CDR3 is built from 14 residues. Germline values: CDR1 SGHTA, CDR2 FQGTGA. The trim removed 6 bases at V and 6 bases at J, leaving 5 bases unmatched.

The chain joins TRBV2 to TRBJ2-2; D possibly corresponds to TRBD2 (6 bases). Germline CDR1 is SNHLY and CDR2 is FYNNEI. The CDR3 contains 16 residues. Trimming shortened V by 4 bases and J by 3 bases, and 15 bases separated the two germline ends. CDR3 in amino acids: CASSAVRWGDTGELFF. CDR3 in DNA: TGTGCCAGCAGTGCGGTGAGGTGGGGGGACACCGGGGAGCTGTTTTTT.

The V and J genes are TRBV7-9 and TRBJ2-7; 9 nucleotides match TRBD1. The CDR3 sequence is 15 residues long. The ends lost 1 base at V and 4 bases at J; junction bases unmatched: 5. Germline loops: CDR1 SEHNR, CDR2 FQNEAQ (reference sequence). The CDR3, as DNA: TGTGCCAGCAGCTTAGTTTTGGGACAGGGATACGAGCAGTACTTC. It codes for CASSLVLGQGYEQYF.

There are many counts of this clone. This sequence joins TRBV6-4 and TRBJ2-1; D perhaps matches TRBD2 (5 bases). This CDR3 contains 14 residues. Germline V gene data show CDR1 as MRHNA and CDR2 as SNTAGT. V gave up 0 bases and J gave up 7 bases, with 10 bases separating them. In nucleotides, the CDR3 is TGTGCCAGCAGTGACTCGGTGGGAGCAAATGAGCAGTTCTTC. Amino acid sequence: CASSDSVGANEQFF.

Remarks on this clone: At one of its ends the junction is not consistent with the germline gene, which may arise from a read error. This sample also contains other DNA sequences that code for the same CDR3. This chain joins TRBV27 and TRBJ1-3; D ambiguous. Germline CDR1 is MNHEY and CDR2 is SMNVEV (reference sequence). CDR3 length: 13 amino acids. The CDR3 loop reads CASTSTTGNTIYF. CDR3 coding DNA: TGTGCCAGCACTAGTACAACCGGAAACACTATATATTTT.